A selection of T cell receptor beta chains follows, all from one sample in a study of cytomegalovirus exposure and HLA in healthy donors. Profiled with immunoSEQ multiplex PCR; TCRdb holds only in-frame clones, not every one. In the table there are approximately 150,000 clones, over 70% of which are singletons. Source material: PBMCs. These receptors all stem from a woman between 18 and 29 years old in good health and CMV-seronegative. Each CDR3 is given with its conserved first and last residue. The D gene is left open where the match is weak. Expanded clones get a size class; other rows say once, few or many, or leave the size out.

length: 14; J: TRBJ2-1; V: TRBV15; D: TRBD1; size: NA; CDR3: CATRRDREVNEQFF; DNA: TGTGCCACTAGAAGGGACAGGGAGGTAAATGAGCAGTTCTTC
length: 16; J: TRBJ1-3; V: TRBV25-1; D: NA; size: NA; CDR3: CASSEHKGLGGNTIYF; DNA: TGTGCCAGCAGTGAGCATAAGGGGTTAGGTGGAAACACCATATATTTT
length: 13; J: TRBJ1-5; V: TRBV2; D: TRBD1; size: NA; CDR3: CASSDRGAQPQHF; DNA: TGTGCCAGCTCAGACAGGGGCGCTCAGCCCCAGCATTTT
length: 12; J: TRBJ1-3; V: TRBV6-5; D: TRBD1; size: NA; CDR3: CASGQGRNTIYF; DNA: TGTGCCAGTGGACAGGGGAGAAACACCATATATTTT
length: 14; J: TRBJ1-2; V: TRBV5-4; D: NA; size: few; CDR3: CASSSTNGNYGYTF; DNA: TGTGCCAGCAGCTCCACTAACGGGAACTATGGCTACACCTTC
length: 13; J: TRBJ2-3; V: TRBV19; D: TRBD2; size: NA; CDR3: CASSAGRVDTQYF; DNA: TGTGCCAGTAGTGCCGGGAGGGTGGATACGCAGTATTTT
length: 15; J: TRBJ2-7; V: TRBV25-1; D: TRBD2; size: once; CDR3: CASSEYSGIDYEQYF; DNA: TGTGCCAGCAGTGAGTATAGCGGGATCGATTACGAGCAGTACTTC
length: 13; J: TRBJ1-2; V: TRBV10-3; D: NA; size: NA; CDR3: CAISGRGGYGYTF; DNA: TGTGCCATCAGTGGTAGAGGGGGCTATGGCTACACCTTC
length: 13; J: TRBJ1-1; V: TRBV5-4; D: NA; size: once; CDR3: CASSRDSHTEAFF; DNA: TGTGCCAGCAGCCGCGACAGTCACACTGAAGCTTTCTTT
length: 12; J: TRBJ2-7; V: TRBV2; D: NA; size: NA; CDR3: CASSAGSYEQYF; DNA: TGTGCCAGCAGTGCCGGCTCCTACGAGCAGTACTTC
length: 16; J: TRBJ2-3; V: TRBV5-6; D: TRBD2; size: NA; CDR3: CASSLATSGSWDTQYF; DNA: TGTGCCAGCAGCTTGGCGACTAGCGGGAGTTGGGATACGCAGTATTTT
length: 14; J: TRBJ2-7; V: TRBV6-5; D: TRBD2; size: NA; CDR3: CASSSGLAFHEQYF; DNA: TGTGCCAGCAGTTCGGGACTAGCCTTCCACGAGCAGTACTTC
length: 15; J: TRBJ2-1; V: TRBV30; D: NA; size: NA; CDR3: CAWSADRIYGNEQFF; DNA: TGTGCCTGGAGTGCAGACAGGATTTATGGGAATGAGCAGTTCTTC
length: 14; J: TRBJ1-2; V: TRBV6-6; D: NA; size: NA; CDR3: CASSYSAGDYGYTF; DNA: TGTGCCAGCAGTTACTCGGCCGGAGACTATGGCTACACCTTC
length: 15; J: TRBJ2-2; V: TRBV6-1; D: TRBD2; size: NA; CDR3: CASSELAGGPGELFF; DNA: TGTGCCAGCAGTGAACTAGCGGGAGGGCCCGGGGAGCTGTTTTTT
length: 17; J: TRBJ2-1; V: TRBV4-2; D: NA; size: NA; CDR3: CASSQGGSGNSYNEQFF; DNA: TGTGCCAGCAGCCAAGGCGGTAGCGGCAACTCCTACAATGAGCAGTTCTTC
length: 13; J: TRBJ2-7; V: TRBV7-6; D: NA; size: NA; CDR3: CASSSGAGREQYF; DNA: TGTGCCAGCAGCTCTGGGGCGGGGAGGGAGCAGTACTTC
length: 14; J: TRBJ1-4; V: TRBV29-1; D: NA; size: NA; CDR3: CSVEGHATNEKLFF; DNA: TGCAGCGTCGAGGGACACGCAACTAATGAAAAACTGTTTTTT
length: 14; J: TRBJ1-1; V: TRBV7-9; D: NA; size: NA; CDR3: CATGGDFMNTEAFF; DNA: TGTGCCACGGGGGGGGATTTCATGAACACTGAAGCTTTCTTT
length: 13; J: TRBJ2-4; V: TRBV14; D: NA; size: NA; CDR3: CASSQGLPTIQYF; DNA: TGTGCCAGCAGCCAAGGTCTCCCTACCATTCAGTACTTC
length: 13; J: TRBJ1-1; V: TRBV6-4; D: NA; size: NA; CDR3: CASRTEKNTEAFF; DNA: TGTGCCAGCAGGACAGAGAAGAACACTGAAGCTTTCTTT
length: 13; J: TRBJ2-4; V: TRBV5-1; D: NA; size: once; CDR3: CASNVVGEDIQYF; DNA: TGCGCCAGCAACGTGGTAGGGGAGGACATTCAGTACTTC
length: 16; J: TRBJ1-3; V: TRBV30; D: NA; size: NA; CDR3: CAWDLNAAATGNTIYF; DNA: TGTGCCTGGGACCTTAACGCGGCCGCTACTGGAAACACCATATATTTT
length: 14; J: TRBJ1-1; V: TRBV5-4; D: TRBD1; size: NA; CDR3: CASSFTGAGTEAFF; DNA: TGTGCCAGCAGCTTCACAGGGGCCGGCACTGAAGCTTTCTTT
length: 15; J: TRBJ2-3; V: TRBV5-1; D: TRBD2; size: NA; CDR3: CASSPGTSEGDTQYF; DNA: TGCGCCAGCAGCCCGGGGACTAGCGAGGGAGATACGCAGTATTTT
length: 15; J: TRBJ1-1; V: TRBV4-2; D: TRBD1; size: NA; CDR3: CASSLGGTGGTEAFF; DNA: TGTGCCAGCAGCCTAGGGGGGACAGGGGGCACTGAAGCTTTCTTT
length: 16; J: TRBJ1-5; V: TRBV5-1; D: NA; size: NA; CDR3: CASSQGEGGFNQPQHF; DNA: TGCGCCAGCAGCCAGGGTGAGGGGGGGTTCAATCAGCCCCAGCATTTT
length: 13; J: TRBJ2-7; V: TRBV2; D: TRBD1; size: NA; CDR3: CASRPGGADEQYF; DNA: TGTGCCAGCAGGCCAGGGGGCGCGGACGAGCAGTACTTC
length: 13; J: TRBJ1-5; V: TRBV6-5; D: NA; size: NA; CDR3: CASSFSSNQPQHF; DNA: TGTGCCAGCAGCTTCTCGAGCAATCAGCCCCAGCATTTT
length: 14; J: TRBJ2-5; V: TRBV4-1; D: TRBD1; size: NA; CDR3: CASSYDRGQETQYF; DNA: TGCGCCAGCAGCTACGACAGGGGTCAAGAGACCCAGTACTTC
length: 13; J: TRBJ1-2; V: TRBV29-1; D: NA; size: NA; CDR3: CSHEQGGNYGYTF; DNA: TGCAGTCACGAACAGGGTGGTAACTATGGCTACACCTTC
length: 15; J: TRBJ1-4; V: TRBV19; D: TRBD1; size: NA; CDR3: CASGIRGATNEKLFF; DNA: TGTGCCAGTGGAATCAGGGGGGCAACTAATGAAAAACTGTTTTTT
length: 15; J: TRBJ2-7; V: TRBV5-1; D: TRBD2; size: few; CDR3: CASRLTSVSSYEQYF; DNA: TGCGCCAGCAGACTTACTAGCGTTAGCTCCTACGAGCAGTACTTC
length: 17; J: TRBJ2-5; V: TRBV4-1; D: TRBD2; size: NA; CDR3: CASSPSLGTSGQETQYF; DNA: TGCGCCAGCAGCCCATCCCTAGGGACTAGCGGACAAGAGACCCAGTACTTC
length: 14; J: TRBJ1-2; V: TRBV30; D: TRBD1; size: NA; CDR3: CAWSVGGGDRRGTF; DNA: TGTGCCTGGAGTGTAGGCGGTGGGGACAGGAGGGGCACCTTC
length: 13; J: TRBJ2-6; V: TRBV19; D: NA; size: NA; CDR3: CASQETGANVLTF; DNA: TGTGCCAGCCAGGAAACTGGGGCCAACGTCCTGACTTTC
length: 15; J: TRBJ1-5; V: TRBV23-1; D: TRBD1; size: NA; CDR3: CASSLPGTGNQPQHF; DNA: TGCGCCAGCAGCCTACCCGGGACAGGCAATCAGCCCCAGCATTTT
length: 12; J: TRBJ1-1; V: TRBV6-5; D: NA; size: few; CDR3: CAISRGGTEAFF; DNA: TGTGCCATTTCCAGGGGCGGCACTGAAGCTTTCTTT
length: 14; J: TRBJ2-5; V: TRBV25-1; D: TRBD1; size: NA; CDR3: CASSTTGVQETQYF; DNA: TGTGCCAGCAGTACCACAGGGGTCCAAGAGACCCAGTACTTC
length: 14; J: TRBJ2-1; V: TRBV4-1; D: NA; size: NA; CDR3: CASSTRRGRNEQFF; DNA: TGCGCCAGCAGCACCCGACGGGGTCGAAATGAGCAGTTCTTC
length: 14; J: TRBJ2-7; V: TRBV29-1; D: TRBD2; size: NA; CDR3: CSVGGTSGRDEQYF; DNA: TGCAGCGTTGGCGGGACTAGCGGGAGAGACGAGCAGTACTTC
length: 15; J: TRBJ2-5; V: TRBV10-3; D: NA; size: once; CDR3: CAISVGGRGSETQYF; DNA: TGTGCCATCAGTGTAGGCGGCAGGGGATCTGAGACCCAGTACTTC
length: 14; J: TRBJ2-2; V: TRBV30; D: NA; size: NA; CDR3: CAWSEQGGTGELFF; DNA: TGTGCCTGGAGCGAACAGGGCGGCACCGGGGAGCTGTTTTTT
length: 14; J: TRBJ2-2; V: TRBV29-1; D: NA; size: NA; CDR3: CSVRGGLNTGELFF; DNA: TGCAGCGTTAGGGGGGGCCTTAACACCGGGGAGCTGTTTTTT